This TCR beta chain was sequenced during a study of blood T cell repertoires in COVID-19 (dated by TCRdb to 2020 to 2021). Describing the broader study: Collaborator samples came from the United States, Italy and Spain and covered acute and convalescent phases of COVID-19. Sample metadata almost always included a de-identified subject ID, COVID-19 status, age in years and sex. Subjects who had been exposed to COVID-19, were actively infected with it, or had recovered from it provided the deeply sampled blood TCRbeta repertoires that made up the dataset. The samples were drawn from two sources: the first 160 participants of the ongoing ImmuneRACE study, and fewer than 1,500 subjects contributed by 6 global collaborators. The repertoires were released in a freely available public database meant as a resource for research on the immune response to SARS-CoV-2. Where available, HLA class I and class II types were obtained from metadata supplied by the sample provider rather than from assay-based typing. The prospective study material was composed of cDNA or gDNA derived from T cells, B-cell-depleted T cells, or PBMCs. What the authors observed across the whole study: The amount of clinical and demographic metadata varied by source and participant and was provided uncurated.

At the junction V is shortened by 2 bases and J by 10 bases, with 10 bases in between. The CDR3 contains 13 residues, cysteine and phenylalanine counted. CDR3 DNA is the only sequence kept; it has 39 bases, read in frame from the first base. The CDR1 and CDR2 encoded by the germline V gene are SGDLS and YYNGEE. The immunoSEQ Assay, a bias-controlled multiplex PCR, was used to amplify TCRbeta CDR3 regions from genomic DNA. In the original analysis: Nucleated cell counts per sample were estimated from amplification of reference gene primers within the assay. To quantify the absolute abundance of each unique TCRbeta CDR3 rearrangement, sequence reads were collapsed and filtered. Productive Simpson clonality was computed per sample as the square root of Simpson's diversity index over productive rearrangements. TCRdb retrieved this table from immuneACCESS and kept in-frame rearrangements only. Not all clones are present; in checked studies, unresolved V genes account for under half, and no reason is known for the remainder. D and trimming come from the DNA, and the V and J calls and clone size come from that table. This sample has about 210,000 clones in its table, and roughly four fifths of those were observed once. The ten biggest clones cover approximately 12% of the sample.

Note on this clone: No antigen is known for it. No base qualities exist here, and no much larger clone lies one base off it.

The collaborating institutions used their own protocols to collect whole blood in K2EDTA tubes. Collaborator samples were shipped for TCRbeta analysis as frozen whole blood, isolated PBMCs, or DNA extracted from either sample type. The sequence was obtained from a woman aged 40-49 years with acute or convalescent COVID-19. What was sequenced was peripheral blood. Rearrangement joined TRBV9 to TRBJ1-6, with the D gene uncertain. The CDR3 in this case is CASSVNDKSPLHF. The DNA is TGTGCCAGCAGCGTGAATGACAAGTCACCCCTCCACTTT.